This TCR beta chain was recovered during a study of monozygotic twins with inflammatory bowel disease. Regarding the study as a whole: Possibly reflecting limited power, no difference in repertoire similarity was found between concordant and discordant twins.

Concerning this clonotype itself: Antigen specificity is unknown.

The authors made each sample's cDNA in eight separate reactions. TCRdb re-called the 5' RACE reads; one entry per CDR3 protein, DNA not given. This table lists over 200,000 distinct CDR3 sequences. Germline assignment: CDR1 DFQATT and CDR2 SNEGSKA (reference sequence). The CDR3 is made up of 14 amino acids. The chain combines TRBV20-1 with TRBJ1-2; with no DNA, the TCRdb D assignment of TRBD1 cannot be verified. Material for sequencing was blood. This TCR came from a human donor with ulcerative colitis or Crohn's disease, or a healthy co-twin of an affected twin (not recorded which). CDR3 sequence reads: CSARDGPGDNGYTF.